The 5 T cell receptor beta chains reported below all come from one sample, sequenced in a study of preoperative IRX-2 immunotherapy in early breast cancer. TCRdb's copy holds only in-frame clones and misses some; the assay was immunoSEQ multiplex PCR. Found here are around 10,000 clones, around 85% of them singletons; the top ten hold approximately 5.6%. Treatment indicated: preoperative locoregional IRX-2 cytokine immunotherapy. Source: lymph node tissue, taken before IRX-2 immunotherapy. The receptor source for this set is a human donor with breast cancer.

The gene calls are TRBV11-3 and TRBJ2-7, with D possibly being TRBD2 (6 bases). Trimming stripped 5 bases from V and 7 bases from J, with 21 bases between. In germline, CDR1 is SGHNT, CDR2 YENEEA. The CDR3 has 15 residues. CDR3 coding DNA: TGTGCCAGCAGCCGACCGACTAGTCTAGGAGTGGAGCAGTACTTC. It translates to CASSRPTSLGVEQYF.

The rearrangement joins TRBV19 to TRBJ2-7; the match to TRBD2 covers 13 bases. In germline, CDR1 is LNHDA, CDR2 SQIVND (reference sequence). CDR3 size: 16 residues. V was clipped by 5 bases and J by 7 bases; unmatched bases: 11. DNA of the CDR3: TGTGCCAGTAGTTATGCCGGGACTAGCGGGACTCTGGAGCAGTACTTC. It encodes CASSYAGTSGTLEQYF.

The count of this clone is one. The V gene is TRBV5-1, the J gene TRBJ2-1; 7 bases align to TRBD1. Germline V gene data show CDR1 as SGHRS and CDR2 as YFSETQ. CDR3 length: 15 amino acids. Trimming cost V 4 bases and J 4 bases; bases outside gene matches: 8. CDR3 DNA sequence: TGCGCCAGCAGCCCTACCGGACAGGTATACAATGAGCAGTTCTTC. Its translation: CASSPTGQVYNEQFF.

The rearrangement uses TRBV12-1 and TRBJ2-1; TRBD2, the table's D call, was not compared with the DNA. TRBV12-1 is annotated as a pseudogene. This CDR3 has 15 residues. The CDR3 DNA reads TGTGCCAGCACCCGGGGGGTGGGCCCCTACAATGAGCAGTTCTTC. It specifies CASTRGVGPYNEQFF.

V usage is TRBV5-1 and J usage is TRBJ2-1; maybe TRBD1 (6 bases). The V end lost 3 bases, the J end lost 8 bases, and 18 bases lay between the germline ends. The CDR3 runs 15 residues. Per germline, CDR1 SGHRS and CDR2 YFSETQ. CDR3 residues: CASSSSTRDTDEQFF. Here the CDR3 DNA reads TGCGCCAGCAGCTCCTCAACCAGGGACACCGATGAGCAGTTCTTC.